The 30 T cell receptor beta chains listed next were all sequenced from one sample in a study of cytomegalovirus exposure and HLA in healthy donors. Use of 60 Vbeta and 13 Jbeta primers characterized the PCR. TCRdb keeps only in-frame clones here, not all; method: immunoSEQ multiplex PCR. Its table lists 75,000 to 100,000 clones. Sequencing was performed on PBMCs. The source is a woman aged 55 to 70 in good health and CMV-seronegative.

This chain joins TRBV27 and TRBJ2-1; D possibly corresponds to TRBD2 (7 bases). Between the trimmed V and J ends, which lost 7 bases and 8 bases, there was a span of 18 bases. The CDR3 spans 14 residues. Germline lookup yields CDR1 MNHEY and CDR2 SMNVEV (reference sequence). The CDR3 DNA sequence: TGTGCCAGCAATTCTGAGGGGGGGTTCGATGAGCAGTTCTTC. Translation: CASNSEGGFDEQFF.

J is TRBJ2-3 and V is TRBV19, with 15 bases fitting TRBD2. Germline CDR1 is LNHDA and CDR2 is SQIVND (reference sequence). Trimming at V came to 5 bases and at J to 4 bases, leaving 7 bases not matched to a gene. This CDR3 comprises 17 residues. The CDR3 sequence is CASSPVGLAGGADTQYF. In DNA, the CDR3 is TGTGCCAGTAGTCCTGTAGGACTAGCGGGAGGGGCAGATACGCAGTATTTT.

The chain links TRBV7-2 to TRBJ2-1; 7 bases align to TRBD2. This CDR3 comprises 15 residues. V lost 6 bases, J lost 4 bases, and 9 bases stayed unmatched. In germline, CDR1 is SGHTA, CDR2 FQGNSA. The CDR3 nucleotides read TGTGCCAGCAGGGGGGGGAGTAGCGGTTACAATGAGCAGTTCTTC. Translation: CASRGGSSGYNEQFF. The full variable domain, its missing parts supplied by reference TRBV7-2 and TRBJ2-1, is GAGVSQSPSNKVTEKGKDVELRCDPISGHTALYWYRQSLGQGLEFLIYFQGNSAPDKSGLPSDRFSAERTGGSVSTLTIQRTQQEDSAVYLCASRGGSSGYNEQFFGPGTRLTVL.

The J gene is TRBJ2-1, the V gene TRBV11-2, with D tentatively TRBD1 (5 bases). Between the trimmed V and J ends, which lost 4 bases and 9 bases, there was a span of 19 bases. Germline V lookup: CDR1 SGHAT, CDR2 FQNNGV. CDR3 length: 15 residues. The CDR3 nucleotides are TGTGCCAGCAGCTATCAGGGTGGGATAGTGGGTGAGCAGTTCTTC. Translated: CASSYQGGIVGEQFF.

The rearrangement links TRBV6-5 to TRBJ1-2; TRBD1 matches 7 bases. V gave up 4 bases and J gave up 4 bases; unmatched junction bases: 6. CDR3 length: 14 amino acids. Germline CDR1 is MNHEY and CDR2 is SVGAGI. This CDR3 reads CASSLTGAIYGYTF. As DNA, the CDR3 is TGTGCCAGCAGTTTAACAGGGGCGATCTATGGCTACACCTTC.

The V and J genes are TRBV6-1 and TRBJ1-1, with no clear D. Trimming left V 4 bases short and J 1 base short, with 7 bases between. This CDR3 region has 13 residues. CDR1 is MNHNS, CDR2 SASEGT, per germline. CDR3 amino acids: CASSVVQNTEAFF. DNA for the CDR3: TGTGCCAGCAGTGTTGTTCAGAACACTGAAGCTTTCTTT.

This chain connects TRBV2 to TRBJ2-1; 8 bases line up with TRBD2. V lost 6 bases to trimming and J lost 3 bases; unmatched junction nucleotides: 7. Germline V CDR1 and CDR2: SNHLY, FYNNEI. The CDR3 runs 15 residues. In nucleotides, the CDR3 is TGTGCCAGCAGCCCAGTTAGCGGGGACTACAATGAGCAGTTCTTC. Translating gives CASSPVSGDYNEQFF.

The genes are TRBV5-1 and TRBJ2-7; TRBD1 matches 10 bases. The CDR3 covers 19 residues. Germline V gene data show CDR1 as SGHRS and CDR2 as YFSETQ. V was pared by 5 bases and J by 0 bases, with 17 bases of the junction left unmatched. For the CDR3, the DNA is TGCGCCAGCAGTTCGCCTCCGGGACAGGGGACGTCGAGCTCCTACGAGCAGTACTTC. Protein product: CASSSPPGQGTSSSYEQYF.

The V call is TRBV7-2, the J call TRBJ2-7, with TRBD2 matching 7 bases. The V gene end was trimmed by 5 bases and the J gene end by 1 base; junction bases not matched to a gene: 8. This CDR3 has 15 amino acids. Germline values: CDR1 SGHTA, CDR2 FQGNSA. The CDR3 reads CASSPRDYNSYEQYF. The CDR3 DNA follows: TGTGCCAGCAGCCCCCGGGACTACAATTCCTACGAGCAGTACTTC.

J is TRBJ2-3 and V is TRBV7-3, with a tentative D call TRBD2 (5 bases). This CDR3 region has 15 residues. V lost 4 bases to trimming and J lost 0 bases, with 11 bases between them. Germline-derived CDR1 and CDR2 are SGHTA and FQGTGA. The CDR3 loop reads CASSSGLRSTDTQYF. The CDR3 DNA sequence: TGTGCCAGCAGCTCAGGACTCCGTAGCACAGATACGCAGTATTTT. Together with reference TRBV7-3 and TRBJ2-3, the CDR3 gives the full variable domain: GAGVSQTPSNKVTEKGKYVELRCDPISGHTALYWYRQSLGQGPEFLIYFQGTGAADDSGLPNDRFFAVRPEGSVSTLKIQRTERGDSAVYLCASSSGLRSTDTQYFGPGTRLTVL.

The V and J genes are TRBV7-3 and TRBJ2-1, with TRBD1 matching 9 bases. CDR1 is SGHTA, CDR2 FQGTGA, per germline. CDR3 size: 16 residues. V dropped 2 bases and J dropped 7; count of bases not matched to a gene: 9. The chain's CDR3 is CASSLYGQGNSNEQFF. CDR3 sequence (DNA): TGTGCCAGCAGCTTATATGGACAGGGGAATTCGAATGAGCAGTTCTTC.

This chain joins TRBV6-5 and TRBJ2-7; possibly TRBD2 for D (5 bases). The germline CDR1 and CDR2 sequences are MNHEY and SVGAGI. This CDR3 spans 14 amino acids. Trimming removed 6 bases from V and 2 bases from J, with 14 bases in between. The chain's CDR3 is CASSPEGRAYEQYF. As DNA, the CDR3 is TGTGCCAGCAGCCCCGAGGGTCGGGCCTACGAGCAGTACTTC.

This sequence joins TRBV5-1 and TRBJ2-3; TRBD2 is a possible D gene (5 bases). Germline values: CDR1 SGHRS, CDR2 YFSETQ. V lost 10 bases, J lost 1 base, and 13 bases lay in between. The CDR3 runs to 13 residues. Here the CDR3 DNA reads TGCGCCGGTAAAGCGGCGGGCACAGATACGCAGTATTTT. It codes for CAGKAAGTDTQYF.

The rearrangement joins TRBV19 to TRBJ2-7; 9 nucleotides line up with TRBD2. In germline, CDR1 is LNHDA, CDR2 SQIVND (reference sequence). V trimming: 10 bases; J trimming: 6 bases; junction bases outside the gene matches: 10. This CDR3 is built from 13 residues. CDR3 region: CATTGTSYREQYF. CDR3 coding DNA: TGTGCCACTACCGGGACTAGCTATCGCGAGCAGTACTTC.

The chain has TRBV28 and TRBJ2-7; TRBD2 matches 13 bases. From germline, CDR1 is MDHEN and CDR2 SYDVKM. The CDR3 consists of 16 residues. The V and J ends lost 4 bases and 7 bases, in that order; junction bases with no gene match: 10. For the CDR3, the DNA is TGTGCCAGCAGTTACCCCACTAGCGGGAGGGGCGGGGAGCAGTACTTC. Protein product: CASSYPTSGRGGEQYF.

J is TRBJ2-7 and V is TRBV27; 8 positions match TRBD1. CDR3 size: 16 residues. Germline V gene sequence: CDR1 MNHEY, CDR2 SMNVEV (reference sequence). The J segment lost 0 bases and the V segment lost 5 bases, leaving 9 bases of the junction unmatched. CDR3 sequence reads: CASSPGTGRSSYEQYF. Written as DNA, the CDR3 is TGTGCCAGCAGTCCGGGGACAGGCCGAAGCTCCTACGAGCAGTACTTC.

The chain recombines TRBV4-3 with TRBJ2-5; tentative D call: TRBD2 (6 bases). There are 18 residues in the CDR3. The V and J ends lost 4 bases and 5 bases respectively, with 26 bases between them. In germline, CDR1 is LGHNA, CDR2 YSLEER. CDR3 coding DNA: TGCGCCAGCAGCCGACAAGTTAGGTTAGGGCAGGGAGGCGAGACCCAGTACTTC. This codes for CASSRQVRLGQGGETQYF.

CDR3 DNA sequence: TGTGCCAGCAGTTTATTAACAGGGCCCCAGCCCCAGCATTTT. This gives the protein CASSLLTGPQPQHF. This sequence joins TRBV28 and TRBJ1-5, with D tentatively TRBD1 (6 bases). V was shortened by 1 base and J by 7 bases, with 11 bases between the two germline ends. CDR1 and CDR2 from the germline V gene are MDHEN and SYDVKM. CDR3 length equals 14 residues. Supplemented by reference TRBV28 and TRBJ1-5, the full variable domain reads DVKVTQSSRYLVKRTGEKVFLECVQDMDHENMFWYRQDPGLGLRLIYFSYDVKMKEKGDIPEGYSVSREKKERFSLILESASTNQTSMYLCASSLLTGPQPQHFGDGTRLSIL.

This CDR3 reads CASSLLTSGDIQYF. CDR3 DNA sequence: TGTGCCAGCAGCCTACTAACTTCGGGGGACATTCAGTACTTC. The chain uses TRBV5-5 and TRBJ2-4, with TRBD2 as a possible D gene (6 bases). Germline lookup yields CDR1 SGHKS and CDR2 YYEKEE (reference sequence). The CDR3 covers 14 residues. V lost 4 bases and J 8 bases, leaving 16 bases between the germline ends.

The chain has TRBV29-1 and TRBJ2-7; 10 bases are a match to TRBD2. Germline assignment: CDR1 SQVTM and CDR2 ANQGSEA. The CDR3 extends over 13 amino acids. After removal of 5 bases from V and 3 bases from J, the junction contained 4 bases not matched to a gene. Here the CDR3 reads CSVTGTSDYEQYF. The CDR3 region has the DNA TGCAGCGTTACCGGGACTAGCGACTACGAGCAGTACTTC.

V usage is TRBV28 and J usage is TRBJ1-1, with D possibly being TRBD1 (5 bases). This CDR3 contains 10 residues. Trimming removed 8 bases at V and 9 bases at J, with 10 bases between. In germline, CDR1 is MDHEN, CDR2 SYDVKM. CDR3 sequence: CASSRDKAFF. The CDR3, as DNA: TGTGCCAGCTCCAGGGATAAAGCTTTCTTT.

The rearrangement uses TRBV25-1 and TRBJ1-3; D may be TRBD1 (5 bases). Germline V gives CDR1 MGHDK, CDR2 SYGVNS. This CDR3 spans 15 amino acids. V lost 4 bases, J lost 0 bases, and 10 bases lay in between. The CDR3 DNA follows: TGTGCCAGCAGTGCCACGGGGGACTCTGGAAACACCATATATTTT. Its protein is CASSATGDSGNTIYF.

The rearrangement joins TRBV11-2 to TRBJ2-1, with TRBD2 identical over 11 bases. The CDR3 covers 13 residues. Germline CDR1 and CDR2: SGHAT and FQNNGV. The V gene end was trimmed by 5 bases and the J gene end by 13 bases; junction bases not matched to a gene: 7. This chain's CDR3 is CASSLLAGGSQFF. The CDR3 DNA sequence: TGTGCCAGCAGCCTTTTAGCGGGAGGGAGCCAGTTCTTC.

This chain links TRBV29-1 with TRBJ2-7; D unclear. Trimming took off 2 bases at V and 3 bases at J, with 8 bases between the two ends. The CDR3 extends over 12 amino acids. The V gene's germline CDR1 is SQVTM and CDR2 ANQGSEA. CDR3: CSVETTSYEQYF. The CDR3 nucleotides read TGCAGCGTTGAAACTACGAGCTACGAGCAGTACTTC.

The genes are TRBV29-1 and TRBJ1-1, with 9 bases lining up with TRBD1. The length of the CDR3 is 13 residues. The trim removed 6 bases at V and 3 bases at J, leaving 5 bases unmatched. The germline CDR1 and CDR2 sequences are SQVTM and ANQGSEA. In DNA, the CDR3 is TGCAGCGTCGGCCGGGACAGGGACACTGAAGCTTTCTTT. Translation: CSVGRDRDTEAFF. Looking up the rest from reference TRBV29-1 and TRBJ1-1 gives the full variable domain: SAVISQKPSRDICQRGTSLTIQCQVDSQVTMMFWYRQQPGQSLTLIATANQGSEATYESGFVIDKFPISRPNLTFSTLTVSNMSPEDSSIYLCSVGRDRDTEAFFGQGTRLTVV.

The chain joins TRBV7-9 to TRBJ2-7; possibly TRBD1 for D (6 bases). In germline, CDR1 is SEHNR, CDR2 FQNEAQ (reference sequence). V was clipped by 4 bases and J by 1 base, with 14 bases between them. The CDR3 is made up of 15 amino acids. CDR3 in amino acids: CASSSEGVGSYEQYF. CDR3 in DNA: TGTGCCAGCAGCTCAGAGGGGGTAGGGTCCTACGAGCAGTACTTC.

V gene TRBV19 combines with J gene TRBJ1-2; 9 bases map to TRBD1. Germline trimming cut 5 bases from V and 4 bases from J; bases unmatched to any gene: 8. This CDR3 region has 15 residues. Germline loops: CDR1 LNHDA, CDR2 SQIVND (reference sequence). The CDR3 is CASSHNDRGIYGYTF. In DNA form, the CDR3 reads TGTGCCAGTAGTCACAACGACAGGGGGATCTATGGCTACACCTTC.

The genes are TRBV30 and TRBJ1-1; a weak D match, TRBD1 (5 bases). V lost 1 base to trimming and J lost 3 bases, with 9 bases between them. The CDR3 runs 13 residues. Germline CDR1 is GTSNPN and CDR2 is SVGIG (reference sequence). As DNA, the CDR3 is TGTGCCTGGAGTGGGCAAGGGGACACTGAAGCTTTCTTT. Its translation: CAWSGQGDTEAFF.

The chain is built from TRBV19 and TRBJ2-7; D might be TRBD1 (6 bases). Germline CDR1 is LNHDA and CDR2 is SQIVND (reference sequence). Trimming removed 5 bases from V and 2 bases from J, with 16 bases in between. The CDR3 covers 15 residues. DNA for the CDR3: TGTGCCAGTAGTGTAAGGGACACACCCACCTACGAGCAGTACTTC. Translating gives CASSVRDTPTYEQYF.

This sequence joins TRBV10-3 and TRBJ2-6, with D perhaps matching TRBD2 (5 bases). Germline V gives CDR1 ENHRY, CDR2 SYGVKD. V lost 9 bases to trimming and J lost 0 bases, with 12 bases between them. The CDR3 is 15 amino acids. The CDR3 coding sequence is TGTGCCATAACGGCGGGCCACTCTGGGGCCAACGTCCTGACTTTC. Translating gives CAITAGHSGANVLTF.